The rows below give T cell receptor beta chains drawn from one sample of a study of blood T cells in healthy people across ages. TCRdb re-analysed the 5' RACE reads in MiXCR, keeping a single row per CDR3 protein. The table lists roughly 2 million distinct CDR3 sequences, around 48% of them singletons, with around 2.1% in the top ten. The specimen sequenced was blood. These receptors originate from a woman aged 40 to 49 in good health. CDR3s include the opening cysteine and the closing phenylalanine or tryptophan. The D gene is left open where the match is weak. Rows may omit the clone size; those that give it use once, few, many or a size class.

clone_size,d_call,j_call,cdr3_length,v_call,cdr3_aa,cdr3_nt
.,TRBD1,TRBJ2-5,15,TRBV5-1,CASSFRTGVENEQYF,TGCGCCAGCAGCTTTAGGACAGGGGTTGAAAATGAGCAGTACTTC
.,.,TRBJ2-7,13,TRBV20-1,CSARDGAPYEQYF,TGCAGTGCTAGAGACGGTGCTCCCTACGAGCAGTACTTC
once,TRBD1,TRBJ2-7,14,TRBV20-1,CSAPPGGQSYGQYF,TGCAGTGCTCCACCTGGGGGACAGTCCTACGGGCAGTACTTC
.,.,TRBJ2-5,15,TRBV5-1,CASSLMAAKQETQYF,TGCGCCAGCAGCTTGATGGCAGCAAAACAAGAGACCCAGTACTTC
few,.,TRBJ2-3,15,TRBV5-1,CASSLSRLETDTQYF,TGCGCCAGCAGCTTGTCCAGGCTGGAGACAGATACGCAGTATTTT
.,.,TRBJ2-4,16,TRBV2,CASSDPGQSVGNIQYF,TGTGCCAGCAGTGACCCTGGACAGTCCGTGGGGAACATTCAGTACTTC
few,.,TRBJ2-1,14,TRBV7-2,CASSQDSFINEQFF,TGTGCCAGCAGCCAGGACAGCTTCATCAATGAGCAGTTCTTC
.,.,TRBJ1-6,13,TRBV20-1,CSAIRTSGSPLHF,TGCAGTGCTATAAGGACAAGCGGCTCACCCCTCCACTTT
.,.,TRBJ2-5,15,TRBV7-2,CASSPVGMNRETQYF,TGTGCCAGCAGCCCTGTCGGGATGAATCGAGAGACCCAGTACTTC
.,TRBD2,TRBJ2-7,15,TRBV3-1,CASSQAGGPYNEQYF,TGTGCCAGCAGCCAAGCGGGGGGGCCATACAATGAGCAGTACTTC
.,.,TRBJ2-7,12,TRBV6-5,CASRPTIYEQYF,TGTGCCAGCAGGCCAACAATCTACGAGCAGTACTTC
.,.,TRBJ2-5,14,TRBV29-1,CSVEGGRTQETQYF,TGCAGCGTTGAGGGCGGACGCACCCAAGAGACCCAGTACTTC
.,.,TRBJ1-1,14,TRBV3-1,CASSLRTVSTEAFF,TGTGCCAGCAGCCTTCGAACAGTGAGCACTGAAGCTTTCTTT
.,.,TRBJ1-4,14,TRBV4-1,CASSHRVANEKLFF,TGCGCCAGCAGCCACAGGGTAGCCAATGAAAAACTGTTTTTT
.,.,TRBJ2-5,17,TRBV7-2,CASSLAYSGGGYNEQYF,TGTGCCAGCAGCTTAGCGTATAGTGGGGGGGGCTACAATGAGCAGTACTTC
.,TRBD1,TRBJ1-2,15,TRBV5-1,CASSYRQGNSGGYTF,TGCGCCAGCAGCTACCGACAGGGGAATAGTGGTGGCTACACCTTC
.,.,TRBJ2-1,11,TRBV27,CASRVGVEQFF,TGTGCCAGCAGGGTGGGGGTGGAGCAGTTCTTC
few,TRBD1,TRBJ2-3,16,TRBV25-1,CASSEARTGGLGTQYF,TGTGCCAGCAGTGAAGCCCGGACAGGGGGCCTTGGTACGCAGTATTTT
.,TRBD2,TRBJ2-7,16,TRBV25-1,CASSVSGRAFGYEQYF,TGTGCCAGCAGTGTGAGCGGGAGGGCCTTCGGTTACGAGCAGTACTTC
.,TRBD1,TRBJ2-5,14,TRBV20-1,CSASAQGAGETQYF,TGCAGTGCTAGCGCGCAGGGGGCAGGGGAGACCCAGTACTTC
.,TRBD2,TRBJ2-5,16,TRBV6-2/TRBV6-3,CASSPGRTSGQETQYF,TGTGCCAGCAGTCCCGGCCGGACTAGCGGGCAAGAGACCCAGTACTTC
.,.,TRBJ2-5,12,TRBV12-3/TRBV12-4,CTSSLRVETQYF,TGTACCAGCAGTTTAAGGGTAGAGACCCAGTACTTC
.,TRBD1,TRBJ1-4,15,TRBV25-1,CASRGHGQGNEKLFF,TGTGCCAGCAGGGGCCACGGACAGGGTAATGAAAAACTGTTTTTT
few,TRBD1,TRBJ1-6,17,TRBV7-9,CASSSGQQGSYNSPLHF,TGTGCCAGCAGCTCAGGACAACAGGGGTCCTATAATTCACCCCTCCACTTT
.,.,TRBJ1-6,16,TRBV15,CATTGGGGRNNSPLHF,TGTGCCACCACAGGAGGGGGGGGGAGAAATAATTCACCCCTCCACTTT
once,.,TRBJ1-2,14,TRBV5-1,CASTRDTPNYGYTF,TGCGCCAGCACCCGGGACACACCGAACTATGGCTACACCTTC
.,TRBD1,TRBJ2-5,14,TRBV4-3,CASSHSGTGLEQYF,TGCGCCAGCAGCCATTCCGGGACAGGGCTTGAGCAGTACTTC
.,.,TRBJ1-2,15,TRBV7-3,CASSPEGTRGDGYTF,TGTGCCAGCAGCCCCGAGGGAACCCGGGGGGATGGCTACACCTTC
few,.,TRBJ2-3,13,TRBV12-3/TRBV12-4,CASSYPLTDTQYF,TGTGCCAGCAGTTACCCTCTCACAGATACGCAGTATTTT
once,.,TRBJ1-2,13,TRBV20-1,CSARVDTNYGYTF,TGCAGTGCTAGAGTTGACACCAACTATGGCTACACCTTC
.,TRBD2,TRBJ2-1,15,TRBV5-1,CASSSPGTSRYEQFF,TGCGCCAGCAGCTCGCCCGGGACTAGTCGTTATGAGCAGTTCTTC
few,TRBD2,TRBJ2-1,17,TRBV15,CATSRGTSGGPLNEQFF,TGTGCCACCAGCAGAGGGACTAGCGGGGGCCCCCTCAATGAGCAGTTCTTC
few,.,TRBJ2-7,11,TRBV29-1,CSVELFYEQYF,TGCAGCGTTGAATTGTTCTACGAGCAGTACTTC